Below, 9 T cell receptor beta chains from the same sample are listed, as sequenced in a study of blood T cell repertoires in COVID-19. TCRdb keeps only in-frame clones here, not all; method: immunoSEQ multiplex PCR. The table shows about 220,000 clones, with about four fifths occurring only once. Specimen: PBMCs or T cells enriched from blood (not recorded which). The receptors here all came from a woman in her 40s who had been exposed to COVID-19.

The chain links TRBV30 to TRBJ1-1, with D uncertain. Germline CDR1 and CDR2: GTSNPN and SVGIG (reference sequence). Deletions cut 1 base from V and 2 bases from J, with 17 bases between. This CDR3 comprises 16 residues. The CDR3 DNA follows: TGTGCCTGGAGTGACCCAATATATCGGGGAAACACTGAAGCTTTCTTT. This encodes CAWSDPIYRGNTEAFF.

The CDR3 region has the DNA TGTGCCAGTACGAAGGGCAGGGCCAAGTTGGGAAACACCATATATTTT. Amino acid sequence: CASTKGRAKLGNTIYF. The V gene is TRBV19, the J gene TRBJ1-3; perhaps TRBD1 as D (5 bases). The CDR3 has 16 residues. Trimming removed 7 bases at V and 4 bases at J, with 20 bases between. Germline CDR1 and CDR2: LNHDA and SQIVND (reference sequence).

CDR3 loop: CASSIYPGNYGYTF. As DNA, the CDR3 is TGTGCCAGTAGTATATACCCAGGGAACTATGGCTACACCTTC. The gene calls are TRBV19 and TRBJ1-2; maybe TRBD1 (5 bases). Between the trimmed V and J ends, which lost 2 bases and 2 bases, there was a span of 9 bases. This CDR3 has 14 amino acids. Germline CDR1 reads LNHDA; CDR2 reads SQIVND (reference sequence).

The chain combines TRBV11-2 with TRBJ2-1, with D possibly being TRBD2 (6 bases). Germline loops: CDR1 SGHAT, CDR2 FQNNGV. This CDR3 has 15 residues. The V gene lost 7 bases and the J gene lost 5 bases, with 18 bases spanning the gap. In nucleotides, the CDR3 is TGTGCCAGCAACGGCGGGGCAGAAAATCACAATGAGCAGTTCTTC. This codes for CASNGGAENHNEQFF.

The table lists this clone with a count of one. The chain employs TRBV7-3 and TRBJ1-6; possibly TRBD1 for D (6 bases). CDR1 and CDR2 from the germline V gene are SGHTA and FQGTGA. V gave up 0 bases and J gave up 11 bases, with 11 bases separating them. The CDR3 has 14 residues. The DNA of the CDR3 is TGTGCCAGCAGCTTAACGGGGCAGGGGACACCCCTCCACTTT. Translated, it gives CASSLTGQGTPLHF.

This clone came up a few times. The V and J genes are TRBV21-1 and TRBJ2-7; the D call in the table, TRBD1, was not verified against the DNA. TRBV21-1 is classified as a pseudogene. The CDR3 runs 15 residues. For the CDR3, the DNA is TGTGCCAGCAGCAAACCGGACAGCCCAGTACTCCCCCCCCACTTC. Its protein is CASSKPDSPVLPPHF.

The sample holds one count of this clone. The chain couples TRBV6-5 to TRBJ1-2; 9 bases are shared with TRBD1. Trimming removed 6 bases from V and 8 bases from J; junction bases left unmatched: 7. Germline loops: CDR1 MNHEY, CDR2 SVGAGI. There are 13 residues in the CDR3. The CDR3 protein is CASSQTGGYGYTF. The DNA of the CDR3 is TGTGCCAGCAGCCAGACAGGGGGGTACGGCTACACCTTC.

In this sample, this clone turned up a few times. This rearrangement joins TRBV6-5 to TRBJ1-1; perhaps TRBD1 as D (5 bases). CDR3 length: 12 amino acids. Germline lookup yields CDR1 MNHEY and CDR2 SVGAGI. The germline V and J ends were trimmed by 6 bases and 6 bases, with 11 bases remaining between them. The CDR3 region is CASSQGTPEAFF. CDR3 in DNA: TGTGCCAGCAGCCAGGGTACCCCTGAAGCTTTCTTT.

The rearrangement links TRBV2 to TRBJ1-2; 9 bases line up with TRBD1. V was clipped by 8 bases and J by 4 bases; unmatched bases: 8. The CDR3 consists of 14 residues. Germline values: CDR1 SNHLY, CDR2 FYNNEI. CDR3 amino acids: CASGRQGGGYGYTF. CDR3 DNA sequence: TGTGCCAGCGGTAGACAGGGGGGTGGCTATGGCTACACCTTC. Full variable domain (rest looked up from reference TRBV2 and TRBJ1-2): EPEVTQTPSHQVTQMGQEVILRCVPISNHLYFYWYRQILGQKVEFLVSFYNNEISEKSEIFDDQFSVERPDGSNFTLKIRSTKLEDSAMYFCASGRQGGGYGYTFGSGTRLTVV.